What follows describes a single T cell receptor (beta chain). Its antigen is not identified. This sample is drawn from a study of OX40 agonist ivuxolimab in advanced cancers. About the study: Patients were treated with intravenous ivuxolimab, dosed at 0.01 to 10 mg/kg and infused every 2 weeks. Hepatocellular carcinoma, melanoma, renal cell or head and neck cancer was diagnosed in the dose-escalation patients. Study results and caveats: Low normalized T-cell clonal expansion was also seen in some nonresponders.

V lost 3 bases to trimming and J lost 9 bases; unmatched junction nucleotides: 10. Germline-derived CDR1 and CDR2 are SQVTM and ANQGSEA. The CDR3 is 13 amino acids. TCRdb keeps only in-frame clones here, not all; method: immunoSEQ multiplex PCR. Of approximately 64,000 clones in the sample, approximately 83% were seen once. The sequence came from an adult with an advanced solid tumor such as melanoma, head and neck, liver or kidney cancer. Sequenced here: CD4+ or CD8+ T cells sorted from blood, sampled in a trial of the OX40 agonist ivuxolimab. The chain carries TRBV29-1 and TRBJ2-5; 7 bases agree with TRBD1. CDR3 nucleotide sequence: TGCAGCGTTGAGAACAGGGGCCTGGGCTCCCAGTACTTC. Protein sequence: CSVENRGLGSQYF.